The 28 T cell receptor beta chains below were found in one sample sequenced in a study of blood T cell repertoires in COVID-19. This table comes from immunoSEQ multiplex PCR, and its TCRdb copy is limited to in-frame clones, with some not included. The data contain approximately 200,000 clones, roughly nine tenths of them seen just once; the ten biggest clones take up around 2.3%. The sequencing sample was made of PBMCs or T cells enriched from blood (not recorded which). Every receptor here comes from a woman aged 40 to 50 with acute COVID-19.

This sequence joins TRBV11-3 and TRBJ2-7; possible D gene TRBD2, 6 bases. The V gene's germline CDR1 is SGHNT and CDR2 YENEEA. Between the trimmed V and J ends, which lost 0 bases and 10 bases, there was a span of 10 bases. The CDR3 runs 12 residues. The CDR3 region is CASSLETREQYF. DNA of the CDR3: TGTGCCAGCAGCTTAGAGACTAGGGAACAGTACTTC. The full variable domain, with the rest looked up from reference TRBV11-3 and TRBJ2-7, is EAGVVQSPRYKIIEKKQPVAFWCNPISGHNTLYWYLQNLGQGPELLIRYENEEAVDDSQLPKDRFSAERLKGVDSTLKIQPAELGDSAVYLCASSLETREQYFGPGTRLTVT.

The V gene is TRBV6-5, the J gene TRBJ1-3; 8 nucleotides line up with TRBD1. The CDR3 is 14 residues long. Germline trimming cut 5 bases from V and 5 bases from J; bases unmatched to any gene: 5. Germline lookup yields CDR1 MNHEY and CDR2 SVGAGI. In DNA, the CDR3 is TGTGCCAGCAGTCGGACAGGGTCTAGAAACACCATATATTTT. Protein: CASSRTGSRNTIYF.

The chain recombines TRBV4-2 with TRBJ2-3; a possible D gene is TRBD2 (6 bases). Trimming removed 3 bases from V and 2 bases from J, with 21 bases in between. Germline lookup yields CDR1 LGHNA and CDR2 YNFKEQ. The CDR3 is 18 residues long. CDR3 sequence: CASSQAGFSGSYTDTQYF. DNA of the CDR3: TGTGCCAGCAGCCAGGCCGGGTTTAGCGGATCTTACACAGATACGCAGTATTTT.

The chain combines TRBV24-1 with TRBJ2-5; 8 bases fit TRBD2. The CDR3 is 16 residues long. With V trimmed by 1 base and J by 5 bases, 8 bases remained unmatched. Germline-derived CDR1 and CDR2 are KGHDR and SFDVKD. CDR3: CATSDFVAGSEETQYF. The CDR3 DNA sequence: TGTGCCACCAGTGATTTCGTAGCGGGGAGCGAGGAGACCCAGTACTTC.

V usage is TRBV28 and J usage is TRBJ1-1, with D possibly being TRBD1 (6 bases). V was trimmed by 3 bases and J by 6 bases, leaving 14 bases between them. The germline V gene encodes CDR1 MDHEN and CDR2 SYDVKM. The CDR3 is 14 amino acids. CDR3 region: CASSLRQGLSEAFF. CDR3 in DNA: TGTGCCAGCAGTTTGCGGCAGGGGTTGTCTGAAGCTTTCTTT.

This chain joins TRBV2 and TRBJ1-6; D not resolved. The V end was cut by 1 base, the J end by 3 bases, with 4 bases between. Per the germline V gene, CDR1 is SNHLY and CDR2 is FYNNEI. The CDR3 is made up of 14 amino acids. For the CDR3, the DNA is TGTGCCAGCAGTGAAGTCATCTATAATTCACCCCTCCACTTT. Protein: CASSEVIYNSPLHF.

In DNA form, the CDR3 reads TGTGCCAGCAGTTTACCGGGAGTCTACGAGCAGTACTTC. Translation: CASSLPGVYEQYF. The chain uses TRBV28 and TRBJ2-7; D perhaps matches TRBD2 (6 bases). Germline V lookup: CDR1 MDHEN, CDR2 SYDVKM. CDR3 length: 13 amino acids. Trimming took 2 bases from V and 3 from J, leaving 8 bases between them. The full variable domain, in which reference TRBV28 and TRBJ2-7 provide the parts outside the CDR3, is DVKVTQSSRYLVKRTGEKVFLECVQDMDHENMFWYRQDPGLGLRLIYFSYDVKMKEKGDIPEGYSVSREKKERFSLILESASTNQTSMYLCASSLPGVYEQYFGPGTRLTVT.

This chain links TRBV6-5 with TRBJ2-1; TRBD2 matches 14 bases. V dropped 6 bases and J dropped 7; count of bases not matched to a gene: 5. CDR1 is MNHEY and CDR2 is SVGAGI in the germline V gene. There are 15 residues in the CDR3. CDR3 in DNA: TGTGCCAGCAGCACGACTAGCGGGGGGGCAAATGAGCAGTTCTTC. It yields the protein CASSTTSGGANEQFF.

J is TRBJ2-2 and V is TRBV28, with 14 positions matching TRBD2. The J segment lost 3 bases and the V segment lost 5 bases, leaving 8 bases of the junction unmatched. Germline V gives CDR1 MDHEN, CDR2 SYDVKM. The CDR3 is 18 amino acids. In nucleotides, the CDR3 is TGTGCCAGCAGTCTCCTGACTAGCGGGGGGGCCGACACCGGGGAGCTGTTTTTT. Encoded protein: CASSLLTSGGADTGELFF.

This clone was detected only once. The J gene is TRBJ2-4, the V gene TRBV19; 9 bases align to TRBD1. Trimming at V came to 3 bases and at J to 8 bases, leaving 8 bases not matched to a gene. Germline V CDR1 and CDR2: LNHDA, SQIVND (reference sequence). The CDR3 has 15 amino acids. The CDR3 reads CASSMPDRGEHIQYF. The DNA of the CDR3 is TGTGCCAGTAGTATGCCGGACAGGGGCGAGCACATTCAGTACTTC. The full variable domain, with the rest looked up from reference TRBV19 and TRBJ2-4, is DGGITQSPKYLFRKEGQNVTLSCEQNLNHDAMYWYRQDPGQGLRLIYYSQIVNDFQKGDIAEGYSVSREKKESFPLTVTSAQKNPTAFYLCASSMPDRGEHIQYFGAGTRLSVL.

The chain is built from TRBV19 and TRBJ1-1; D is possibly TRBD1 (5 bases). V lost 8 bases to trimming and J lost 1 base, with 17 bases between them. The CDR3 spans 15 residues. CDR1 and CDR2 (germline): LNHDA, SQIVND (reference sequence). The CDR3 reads CASLVGGAGNTEAFF. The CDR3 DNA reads TGTGCCAGTTTGGTTGGAGGGGCCGGGAACACTGAAGCTTTCTTT.

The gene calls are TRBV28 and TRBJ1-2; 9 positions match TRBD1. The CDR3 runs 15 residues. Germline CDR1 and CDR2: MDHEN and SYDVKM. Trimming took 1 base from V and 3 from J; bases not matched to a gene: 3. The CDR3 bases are TGTGCCAGCAGTTTATCGGGACAGGGTGACTATGGCTACACCTTC. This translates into CASSLSGQGDYGYTF.

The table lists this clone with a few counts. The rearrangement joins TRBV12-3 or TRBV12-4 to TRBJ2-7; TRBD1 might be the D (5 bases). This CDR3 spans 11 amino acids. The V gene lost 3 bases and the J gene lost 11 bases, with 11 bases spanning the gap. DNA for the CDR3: TGTGCCAGCAGTTTCCAGACAGCTAAGTACTTC. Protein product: CASSFQTAKYF.

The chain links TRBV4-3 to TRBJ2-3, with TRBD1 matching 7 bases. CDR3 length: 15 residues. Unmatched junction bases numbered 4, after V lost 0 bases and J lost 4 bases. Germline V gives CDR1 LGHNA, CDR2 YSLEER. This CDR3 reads CASSQDSTGSDTQYF. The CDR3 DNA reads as TGCGCCAGCAGCCAAGACTCGACAGGGTCAGATACGCAGTATTTT.

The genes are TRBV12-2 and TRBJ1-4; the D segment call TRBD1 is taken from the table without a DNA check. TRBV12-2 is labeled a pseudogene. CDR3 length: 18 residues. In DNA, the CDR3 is TGTGCAAGTCGCTTACGCCAAAGCAGGGGCACAACTAATGAAAAACTGTTTTTT. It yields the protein CASRLRQSRGTTNEKLFF.

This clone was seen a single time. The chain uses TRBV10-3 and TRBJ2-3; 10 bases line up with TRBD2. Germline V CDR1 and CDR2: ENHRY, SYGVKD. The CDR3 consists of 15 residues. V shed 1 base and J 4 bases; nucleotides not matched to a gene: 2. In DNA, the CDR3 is TGTGCCATCAGTGAGTTTAGCGGGGGGCCAGATACGCAGTATTTT. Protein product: CAISEFSGGPDTQYF.

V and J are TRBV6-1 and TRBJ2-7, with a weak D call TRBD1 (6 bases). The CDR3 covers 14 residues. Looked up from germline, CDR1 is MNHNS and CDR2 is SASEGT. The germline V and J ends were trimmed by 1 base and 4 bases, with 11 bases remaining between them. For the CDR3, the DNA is TGTGCCAGCAGTGAAGACAGGGACCGTTACGAGCAGTACTTC. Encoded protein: CASSEDRDRYEQYF.

CDR3 residues: CASSTRLDYEQYF. CDR3 DNA sequence: TGTGCCAGCAGTACCCGACTAGATTACGAGCAGTACTTC. The J gene is TRBJ2-7, the V gene TRBV27, with a possible D match to TRBD2 (6 bases). CDR3 length equals 13 residues. Per the germline V gene, CDR1 is MNHEY and CDR2 is SMNVEV (reference sequence). Trimming removed 5 bases at V and 4 bases at J, with 12 bases between.

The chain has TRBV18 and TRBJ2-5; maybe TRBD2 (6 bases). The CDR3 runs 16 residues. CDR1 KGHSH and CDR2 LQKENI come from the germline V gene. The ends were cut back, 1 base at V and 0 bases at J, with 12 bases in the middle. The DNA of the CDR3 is TGTGCCAGCTCACCACGTCCGGGGGTGGACCAAGAGACCCAGTACTTC. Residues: CASSPRPGVDQETQYF.

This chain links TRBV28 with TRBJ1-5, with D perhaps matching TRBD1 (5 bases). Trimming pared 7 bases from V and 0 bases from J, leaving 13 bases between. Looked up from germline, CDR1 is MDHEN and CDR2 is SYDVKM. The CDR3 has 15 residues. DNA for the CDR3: TGTGCCAGCACTTTTGAGACAGCTAGCAATCAGCCCCAGCATTTT. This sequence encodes CASTFETASNQPQHF.

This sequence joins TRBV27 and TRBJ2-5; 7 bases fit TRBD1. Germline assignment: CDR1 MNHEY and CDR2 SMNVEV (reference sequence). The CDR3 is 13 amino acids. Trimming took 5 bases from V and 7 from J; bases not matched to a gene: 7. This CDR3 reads CASSPGTEVTQYF. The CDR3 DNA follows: TGTGCCAGCAGTCCCGGGACAGAGGTGACCCAGTACTTC.

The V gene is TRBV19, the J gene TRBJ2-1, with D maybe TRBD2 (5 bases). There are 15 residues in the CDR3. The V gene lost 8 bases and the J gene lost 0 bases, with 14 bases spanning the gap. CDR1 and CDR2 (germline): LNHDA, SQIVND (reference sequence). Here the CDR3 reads CASGNIGGSYNEQFF. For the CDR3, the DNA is TGTGCCAGTGGGAACATCGGAGGCTCCTACAATGAGCAGTTCTTC.

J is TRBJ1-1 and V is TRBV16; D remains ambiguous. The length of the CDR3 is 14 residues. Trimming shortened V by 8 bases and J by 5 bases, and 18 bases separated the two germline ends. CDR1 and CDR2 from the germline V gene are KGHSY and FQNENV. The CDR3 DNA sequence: TGTGCCAGCCACGCCGAGGGATTCGGGACTGAAGCTTTCTTT. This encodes CASHAEGFGTEAFF. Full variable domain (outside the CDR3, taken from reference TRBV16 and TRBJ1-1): GEEVAQTPKHLVRGEGQKAKLYCAPIKGHSYVFWYQQVLKNEFKFLISFQNENVFDETGMPKERFSAKCLPNSPCSLEIQATKLEDSAVYFCASHAEGFGTEAFFGQGTRLTVV.

CDR3 sequence: CASSQTNVERFYPQETQYF. CDR3 bases: TGTGCCAGCAGTCAAACGAATGTAGAACGTTTTTACCCTCAAGAGACCCAGTACTTC. The V and J genes are TRBV2 and TRBJ2-5; no firm D call. From germline, CDR1 is SNHLY and CDR2 FYNNEI. The germline V and J ends were trimmed by 5 bases and 2 bases, with 27 bases remaining between them. CDR3 length: 19 amino acids.

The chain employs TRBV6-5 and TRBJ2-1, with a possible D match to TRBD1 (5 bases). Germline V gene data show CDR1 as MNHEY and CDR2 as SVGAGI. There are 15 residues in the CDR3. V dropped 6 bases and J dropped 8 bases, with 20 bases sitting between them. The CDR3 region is CASSNEQVVSDEQFF. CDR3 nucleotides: TGTGCCAGCAGCAATGAACAGGTAGTTTCCGATGAGCAGTTCTTC.

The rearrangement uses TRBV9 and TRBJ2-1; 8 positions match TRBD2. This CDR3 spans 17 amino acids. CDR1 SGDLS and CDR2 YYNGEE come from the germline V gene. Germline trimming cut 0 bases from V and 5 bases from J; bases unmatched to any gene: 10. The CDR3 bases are TGTGCCAGCAGCGTAGACGGGAGCGGGAGTTACCACAATGAGCAGTTCTTC. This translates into CASSVDGSGSYHNEQFF.

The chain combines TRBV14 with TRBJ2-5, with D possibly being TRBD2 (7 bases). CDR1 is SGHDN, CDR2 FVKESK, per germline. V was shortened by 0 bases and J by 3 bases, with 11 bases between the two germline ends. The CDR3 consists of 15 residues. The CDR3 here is CASSQDRGAKETQYF. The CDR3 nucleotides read TGTGCCAGCAGCCAAGATCGGGGGGCGAAAGAGACCCAGTACTTC.

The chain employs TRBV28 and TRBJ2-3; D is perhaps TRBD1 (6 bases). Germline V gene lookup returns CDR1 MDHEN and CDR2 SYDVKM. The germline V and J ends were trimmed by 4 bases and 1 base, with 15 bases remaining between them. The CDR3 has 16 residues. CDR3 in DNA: TGTGCCAGCAGTTCCCTAAACAGGGCCGGCACAGATACGCAGTATTTT. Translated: CASSSLNRAGTDTQYF.